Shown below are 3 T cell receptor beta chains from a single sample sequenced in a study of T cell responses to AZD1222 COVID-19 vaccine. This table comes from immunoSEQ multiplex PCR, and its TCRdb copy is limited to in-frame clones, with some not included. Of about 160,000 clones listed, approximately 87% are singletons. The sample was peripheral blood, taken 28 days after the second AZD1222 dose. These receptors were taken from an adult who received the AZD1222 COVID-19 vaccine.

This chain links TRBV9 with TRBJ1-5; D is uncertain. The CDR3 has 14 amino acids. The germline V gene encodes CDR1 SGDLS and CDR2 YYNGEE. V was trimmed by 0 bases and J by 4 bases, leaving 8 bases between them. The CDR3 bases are TGTGCCAGCAGCGTAGGAGAACAGAATCAGCCCCAGCATTTT. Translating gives CASSVGEQNQPQHF.

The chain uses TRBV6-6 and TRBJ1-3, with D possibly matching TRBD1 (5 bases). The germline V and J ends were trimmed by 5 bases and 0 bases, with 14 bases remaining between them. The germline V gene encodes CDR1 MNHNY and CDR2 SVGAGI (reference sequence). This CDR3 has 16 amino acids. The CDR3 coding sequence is TGTGCCAGCAGTGCCCAGATCAGGGCCTCTGGAAACACCATATATTTT. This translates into CASSAQIRASGNTIYF.

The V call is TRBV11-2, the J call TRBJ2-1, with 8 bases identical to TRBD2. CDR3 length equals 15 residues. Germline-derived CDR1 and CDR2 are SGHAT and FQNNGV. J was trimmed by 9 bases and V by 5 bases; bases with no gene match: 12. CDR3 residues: CASSPTGGGLGEQFF. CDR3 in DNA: TGTGCCAGCAGCCCCACGGGCGGGGGGCTTGGTGAGCAGTTCTTC.